This TCR beta chain comes out of a study of vaccination effects on CD4 cells after COVID-19. Before sequencing, viral peptide pools were used by the ViraFEST assay to expand antigen-specific CD4+ T cells. At the end of approximately 10 days of culture, CD4+ T cells were isolated. It was two doses of either the BNT162b2 or mRNA-1273 vaccine that participants received. Vaccinated recipients, who were negative for nucleocapsid antibodies, had no history of SARS-CoV-2 infection. It was on days 3 and 7 that half the medium was replaced with IL-2 medium. Findings and caveats of the study: There were few convalescent patients in the study and no early post-infection timepoints.

This clone showed up just a few times. Its target is not known. The repertoire was sequenced with immunoSEQ multiplex PCR; TCRdb's copy has only in-frame clones and lacks some. The sample lists tens of thousands of clones, approximately 78% occurring once. This clonotype originated in a human donor who received a COVID-19 vaccine. Sample: CD4+ T cells from PBMCs cultured with HCoV-OC43 spike peptides, taken after COVID-19 vaccination. Subset meaning: HCoV-OC43 spike overlapping peptide pool stimulation.

CDR3 amino acids: CASSLTFGSPLHF. The CDR3 nucleotides are TGTGCCAGCAGCTTAACGTTCGGTTCACCCCTCCACTTT. V is TRBV7-3 and J is TRBJ1-6; D gene unclear. Germline CDR1 is SGHTA and CDR2 is FQGTGA. CDR3 size: 13 residues. The V end lost 0 bases, the J end lost 9 bases, and 6 bases lay between the germline ends.